This TCR beta chain was captured by sequencing in a study of T cell clonotyping in hematopoietic cell transplantation. At the level of the study: Recipient samples before transplant were obtained post-cytoreduction.

Specified time point: recipient sample about 28 days before transplant, after cytoreduction. Samples: about 28 days before transplant, then days 30, 100 and 180 after. On this clone itself: Its antigen is unidentified.

Findings and caveats of the study: Few recipient clonotypes overlapped donors; over 95% were de novo at given depth.

Here immunoSEQ multiplex PCR was the method, and the copy in TCRdb shows in-frame clones only, minus some. The table records about 19,000 clones, about 82% of them present only once. Per germline, CDR1 SGDLS and CDR2 YYNGEE. V gave up 5 bases and J gave up 5 bases, with 20 bases separating them. This CDR3 region has 15 residues. The V gene is TRBV9, the J gene TRBJ2-7; D perhaps matches TRBD2 (6 bases). The clonotype comes from a middle-aged man with acute myeloid leukemia. Some clones in this sample may be carry-over from other donors' samples. The sample consisted of peripheral blood mononuclear cells, taken before stem cell transplant. CDR3: CASSPLANNRDEQYF. CDR3 nucleotide sequence: TGTGCCAGCAGTCCCCTAGCGAATAATCGCGACGAGCAGTACTTC.